The present entry profiles one T cell receptor beta chain with its context. This CDR3 contains 14 residues. V was trimmed by 1 base and J by 2 bases, leaving 9 bases between them. CDR1 and CDR2 from the germline V gene are LNHDA and SQIVND (reference sequence). Both TCR beta VDJ combination and CDR3 sequence profiling were carried out. Genomic DNA was the template for this profiling. MiXCR, run by TCRdb on the reads, gives a single entry per CDR3 protein. The table lists around 130,000 distinct CDR3 sequences, roughly 50% of them singletons. These data are taken from a study of CD8+CD57+ T cells in acquired aplastic anemia.

The receptor's source is a human donor in good health, serving as a control. The sequenced sample consisted of sorted CD4+, CD8+, or CD8+CD57+ T cells (not recorded which) from PBMCs. The J gene is TRBJ2-7, the V gene TRBV19, with D possibly matching TRBD2 (6 bases). In DNA form, the CDR3 reads TGTGCCAGTAGTATAGGGGACTCCCCCTACGAGCAGTACTTC. This encodes CASSIGDSPYEQYF. Using reference TRBV19 and TRBJ2-7 for the parts outside the CDR3, the full variable domain is DGGITQSPKYLFRKEGQNVTLSCEQNLNHDAMYWYRQDPGQGLRLIYYSQIVNDFQKGDIAEGYSVSREKKESFPLTVTSAQKNPTAFYLCASSIGDSPYEQYFGPGTRLTVT.